This is a list of T cell receptor beta chains from one sample in a study of post-analysis software for immune sequencing data. MiXCR, run by TCRdb on the PCR reads, gives a single entry per CDR3 protein. The table has a few hundred thousand distinct CDR3 sequences, about 40% seen once. The sample comprised blood. Receptors originate from a girl aged 10 to 17 with multiple sclerosis. CDR3s include the opening cysteine and the closing phenylalanine or tryptophan. Clone size is given for some rows only: seen once, a few or many times, or a class if the clone is expanded.

size: many
V: TRBV10-3
CDR3: CAISESNRGVFNQPQHF

size: many
V: TRBV4-1
CDR3: CASSQEGAQNEKLFF

size: NA
V: TRBV20-1
CDR3: CSARGTGSEQYF

size: many
V: TRBV7-2
CDR3: CASSLNVAGEGIGTQYF

size: few
V: TRBV6-5
CDR3: CASSDRLHRTF

size: NA
V: TRBV10-3
CDR3: CAISEGSGSSYEQYF

size: many
V: TRBV27
CDR3: CASRRGPGDEKLFF

size: many
V: TRBV3-1
CDR3: CASSQDPRGLRTDTQYF

size: many
V: TRBV12-3/TRBV12-4
CDR3: CASSLAGGVETQYF

size: NA
V: TRBV12-3/TRBV12-4
CDR3: CASSRDRGQQETQYF

size: NA
V: TRBV29-1
CDR3: CSVEEWEGAYNEQFF

size: NA
V: TRBV4-1
CDR3: CASSQARSGEPGGRKTDTQYF

size: many
V: TRBV27
CDR3: CASSLVRGSTEAFF

size: NA
V: TRBV6-4
CDR3: CASSKAGGHQDTQYF

size: NA
V: TRBV12-3/TRBV12-4
CDR3: CASSLAPGETQYF

size: NA
V: TRBV7-9
CDR3: CASTPGGSDGYTF

size: few
V: TRBV4-2
CDR3: CASSQGGGNTGELFF

size: NA
V: TRBV7-9
CDR3: CASSVKPGTEQETQYF

size: NA
V: TRBV20-1
CDR3: CSAAGLAGGLISYNEQYF

size: few
V: TRBV23-1
CDR3: CASSHAGELFF

size: few
V: TRBV12-3/TRBV12-4
CDR3: CASSRSGELFF